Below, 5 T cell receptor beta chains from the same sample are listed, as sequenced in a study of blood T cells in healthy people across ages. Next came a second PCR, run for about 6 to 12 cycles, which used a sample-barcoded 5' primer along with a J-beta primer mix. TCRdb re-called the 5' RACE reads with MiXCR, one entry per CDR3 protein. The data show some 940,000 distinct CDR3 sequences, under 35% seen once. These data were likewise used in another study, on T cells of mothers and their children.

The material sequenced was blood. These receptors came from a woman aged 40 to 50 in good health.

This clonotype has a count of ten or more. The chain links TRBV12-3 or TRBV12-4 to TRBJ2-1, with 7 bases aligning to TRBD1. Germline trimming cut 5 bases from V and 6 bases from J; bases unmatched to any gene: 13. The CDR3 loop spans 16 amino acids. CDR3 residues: CASSPLTGYPANEQFF. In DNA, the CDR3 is TGTGCCAGCAGTCCGTTGACAGGGTACCCGGCCAATGAGCAGTTCTTC.

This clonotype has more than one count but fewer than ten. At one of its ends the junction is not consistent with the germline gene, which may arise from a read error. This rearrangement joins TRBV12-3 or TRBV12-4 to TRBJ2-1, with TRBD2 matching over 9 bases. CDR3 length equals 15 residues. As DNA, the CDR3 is TGTGCCGGCAGTAGACTAGCGGCCTCCGGCAATGAGCAGTTCTTC. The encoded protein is CAGSRLAASGNEQFF.

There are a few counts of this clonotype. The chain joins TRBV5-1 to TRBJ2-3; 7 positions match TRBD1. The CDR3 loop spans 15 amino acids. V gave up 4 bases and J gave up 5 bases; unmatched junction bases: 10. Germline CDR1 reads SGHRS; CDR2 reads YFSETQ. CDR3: CASSAGQERQDTQYF. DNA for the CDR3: TGCGCCAGCAGCGCAGGACAGGAGAGGCAAGATACGCAGTATTTT.

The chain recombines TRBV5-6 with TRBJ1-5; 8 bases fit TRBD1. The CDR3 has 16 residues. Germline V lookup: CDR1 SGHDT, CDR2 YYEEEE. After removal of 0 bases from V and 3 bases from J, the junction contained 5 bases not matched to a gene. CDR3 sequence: CASSLDGQGLNQPQHF. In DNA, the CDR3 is TGTGCCAGCAGCTTGGATGGACAGGGCCTCAATCAGCCCCAGCATTTT.

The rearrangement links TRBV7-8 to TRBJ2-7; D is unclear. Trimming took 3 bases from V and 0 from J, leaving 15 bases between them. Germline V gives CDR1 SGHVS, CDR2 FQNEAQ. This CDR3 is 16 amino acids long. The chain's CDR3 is CASSFAPDGSSYEQYF. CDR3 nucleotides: TGTGCCAGCAGCTTCGCGCCGGACGGAAGCTCCTACGAGCAGTACTTC.